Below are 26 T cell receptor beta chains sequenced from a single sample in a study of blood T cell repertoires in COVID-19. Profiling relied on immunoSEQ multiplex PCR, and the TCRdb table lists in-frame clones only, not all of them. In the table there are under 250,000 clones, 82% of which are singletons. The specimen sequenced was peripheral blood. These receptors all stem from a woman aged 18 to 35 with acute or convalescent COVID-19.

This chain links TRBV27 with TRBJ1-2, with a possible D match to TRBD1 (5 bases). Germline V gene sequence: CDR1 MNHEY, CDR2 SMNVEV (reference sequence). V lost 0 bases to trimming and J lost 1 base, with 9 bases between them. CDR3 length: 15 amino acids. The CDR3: CASSLSGDRNYGYTF. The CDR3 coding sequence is TGTGCCAGCAGTTTATCAGGGGATCGTAACTATGGCTACACCTTC.

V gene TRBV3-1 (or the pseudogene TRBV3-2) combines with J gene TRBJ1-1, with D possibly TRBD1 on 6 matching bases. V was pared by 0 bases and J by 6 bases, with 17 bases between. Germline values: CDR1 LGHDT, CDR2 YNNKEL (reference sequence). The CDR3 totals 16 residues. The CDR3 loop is CASSQDPPGDRSEAFF. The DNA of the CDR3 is TGTGCCAGCAGCCAAGATCCTCCAGGGGATAGGTCTGAAGCTTTCTTT.

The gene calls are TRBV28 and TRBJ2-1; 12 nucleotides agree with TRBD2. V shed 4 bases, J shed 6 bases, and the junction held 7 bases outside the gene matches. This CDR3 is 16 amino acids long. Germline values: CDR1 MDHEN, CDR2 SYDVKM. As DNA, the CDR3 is TGTGCCAGCAGTTCACCCGGGACTAGCGGGCCCAATGAGCAGTTCTTC. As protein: CASSSPGTSGPNEQFF. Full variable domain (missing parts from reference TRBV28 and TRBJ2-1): DVKVTQSSRYLVKRTGEKVFLECVQDMDHENMFWYRQDPGLGLRLIYFSYDVKMKEKGDIPEGYSVSREKKERFSLILESASTNQTSMYLCASSSPGTSGPNEQFFGPGTRLTVL.

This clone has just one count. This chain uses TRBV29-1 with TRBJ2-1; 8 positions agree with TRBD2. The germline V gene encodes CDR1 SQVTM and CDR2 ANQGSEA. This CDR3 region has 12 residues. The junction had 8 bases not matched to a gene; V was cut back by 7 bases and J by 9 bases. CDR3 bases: TGCAGCGCGGAGGGACTAGTCACTGAGCAGTTCTTC. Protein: CSAEGLVTEQFF.

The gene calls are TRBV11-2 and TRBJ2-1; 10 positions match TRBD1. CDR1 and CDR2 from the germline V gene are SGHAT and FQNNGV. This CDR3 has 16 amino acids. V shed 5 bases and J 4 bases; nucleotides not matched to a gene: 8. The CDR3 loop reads CASSHPTGQGYNEQFF. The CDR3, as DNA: TGTGCCAGCAGCCATCCCACGGGACAGGGGTACAATGAGCAGTTCTTC.

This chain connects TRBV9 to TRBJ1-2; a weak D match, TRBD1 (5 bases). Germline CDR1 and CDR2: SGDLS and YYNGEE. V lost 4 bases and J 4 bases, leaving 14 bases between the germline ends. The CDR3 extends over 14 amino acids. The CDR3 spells CASSRGEGTYGYTF. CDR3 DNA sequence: TGTGCCAGCAGCCGGGGGGAGGGGACCTATGGCTACACCTTC.

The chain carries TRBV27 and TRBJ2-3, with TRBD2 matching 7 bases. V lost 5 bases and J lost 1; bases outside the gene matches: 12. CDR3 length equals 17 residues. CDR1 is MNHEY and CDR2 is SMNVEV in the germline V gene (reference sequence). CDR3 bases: TGTGCCAGCAGTCCCGCGTACGGACGGGGGGGCACAGATACGCAGTATTTT. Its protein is CASSPAYGRGGTDTQYF.

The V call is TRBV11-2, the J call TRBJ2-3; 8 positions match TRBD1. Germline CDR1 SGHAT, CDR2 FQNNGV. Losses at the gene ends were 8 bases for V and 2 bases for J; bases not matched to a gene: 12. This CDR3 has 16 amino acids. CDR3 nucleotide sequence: TGTGCCAGCGTTCTACAGGGGGACGGTTACACAGATACGCAGTATTTT. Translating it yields CASVLQGDGYTDTQYF.

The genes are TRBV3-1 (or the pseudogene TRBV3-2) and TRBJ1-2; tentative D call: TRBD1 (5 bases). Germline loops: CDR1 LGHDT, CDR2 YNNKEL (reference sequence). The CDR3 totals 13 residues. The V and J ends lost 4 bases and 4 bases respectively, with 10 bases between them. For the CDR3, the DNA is TGTGCCAGCAGCCCAGTGGGGGGCTATGGCTACACCTTC. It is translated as CASSPVGGYGYTF.

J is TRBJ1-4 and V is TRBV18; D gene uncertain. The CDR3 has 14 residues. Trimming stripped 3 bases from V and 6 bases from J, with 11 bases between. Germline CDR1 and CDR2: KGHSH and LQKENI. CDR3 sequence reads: CASSPSGLDEKLFF. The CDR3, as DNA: TGTGCCAGCTCACCGTCCGGGTTGGATGAAAAACTGTTTTTT.

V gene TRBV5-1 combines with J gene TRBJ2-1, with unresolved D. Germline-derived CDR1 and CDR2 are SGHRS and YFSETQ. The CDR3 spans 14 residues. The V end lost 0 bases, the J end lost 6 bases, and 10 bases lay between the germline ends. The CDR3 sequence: CASSLVPSSNEQFF. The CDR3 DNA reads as TGCGCCAGCAGCTTGGTTCCGTCGAGCAATGAGCAGTTCTTC.

The CDR3 spells CASRHGGTGNTIYF. The DNA of the CDR3 is TGTGCCAGCAGACACGGAGGGACTGGAAACACCATATATTTT. The chain uses TRBV6-5 and TRBJ1-3, with unresolved D. V lost 6 bases to trimming and J lost 2 bases, with 11 bases between them. The CDR3 sequence is 14 residues long. CDR1 and CDR2 (germline): MNHEY, SVGAGI.

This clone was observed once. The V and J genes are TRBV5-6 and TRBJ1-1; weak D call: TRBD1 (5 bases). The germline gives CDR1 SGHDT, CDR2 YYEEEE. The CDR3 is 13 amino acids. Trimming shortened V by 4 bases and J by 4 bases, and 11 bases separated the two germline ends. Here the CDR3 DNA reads TGTGCCAGCAGCCCAGTAGGGGCCACTGAAGCTTTCTTT. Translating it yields CASSPVGATEAFF.

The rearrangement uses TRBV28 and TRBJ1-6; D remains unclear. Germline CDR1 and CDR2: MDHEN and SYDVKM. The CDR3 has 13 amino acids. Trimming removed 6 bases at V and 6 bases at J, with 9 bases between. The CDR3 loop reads CASRILSNSPLHF. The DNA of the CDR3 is TGTGCCAGCAGGATTCTATCTAATTCACCCCTCCACTTT.

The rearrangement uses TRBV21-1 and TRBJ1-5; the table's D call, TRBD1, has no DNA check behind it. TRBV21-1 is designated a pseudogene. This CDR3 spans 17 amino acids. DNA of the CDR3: TGTGCCAGCAGCAAAGACTGGACAAAATATAGCAATCAGCCCCAGCATTTT. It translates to CASSKDWTKYSNQPQHF.

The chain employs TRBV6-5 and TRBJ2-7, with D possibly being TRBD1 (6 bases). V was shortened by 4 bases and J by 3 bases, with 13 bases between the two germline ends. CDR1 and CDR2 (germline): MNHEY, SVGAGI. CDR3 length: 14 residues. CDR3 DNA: TGTGCCAGCAGTTTTCCAGGGGCAATCTACGAGCAGTACTTC. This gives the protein CASSFPGAIYEQYF.

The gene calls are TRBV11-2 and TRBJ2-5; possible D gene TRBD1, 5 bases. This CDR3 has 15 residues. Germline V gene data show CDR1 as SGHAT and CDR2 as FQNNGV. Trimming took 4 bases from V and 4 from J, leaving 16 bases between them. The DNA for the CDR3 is TGTGCCAGCAGCTCGCCTTTGCTGGGGCGAGAGACCCAGTACTTC. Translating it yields CASSSPLLGRETQYF.

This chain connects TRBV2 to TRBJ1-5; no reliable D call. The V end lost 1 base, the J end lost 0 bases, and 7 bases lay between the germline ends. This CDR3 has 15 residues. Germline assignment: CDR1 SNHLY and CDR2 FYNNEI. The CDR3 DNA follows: TGTGCCAGCAGTGAAGGGCAGAATAGCAATCAGCCCCAGCATTTT. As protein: CASSEGQNSNQPQHF.

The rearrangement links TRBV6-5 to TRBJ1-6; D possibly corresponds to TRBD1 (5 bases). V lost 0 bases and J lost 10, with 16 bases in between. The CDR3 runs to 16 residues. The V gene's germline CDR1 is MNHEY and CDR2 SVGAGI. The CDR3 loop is CASSYSGRAAGSPLHF. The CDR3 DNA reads TGTGCCAGCAGTTACTCGGGCAGGGCCGCGGGATCACCCCTCCACTTT.

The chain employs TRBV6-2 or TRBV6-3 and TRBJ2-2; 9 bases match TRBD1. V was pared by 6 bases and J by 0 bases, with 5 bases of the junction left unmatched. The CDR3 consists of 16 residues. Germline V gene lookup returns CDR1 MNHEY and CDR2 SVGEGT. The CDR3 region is CASSSRDRANTGELFF. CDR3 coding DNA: TGTGCCAGCAGCAGCCGGGACAGGGCGAACACCGGGGAGCTGTTTTTT.

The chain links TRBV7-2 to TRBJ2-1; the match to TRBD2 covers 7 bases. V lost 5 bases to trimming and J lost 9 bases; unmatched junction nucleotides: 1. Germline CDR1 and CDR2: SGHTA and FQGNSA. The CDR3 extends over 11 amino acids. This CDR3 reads CASSKRGEQFF. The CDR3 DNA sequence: TGTGCCAGCAGCAAGCGGGGTGAGCAGTTCTTC.

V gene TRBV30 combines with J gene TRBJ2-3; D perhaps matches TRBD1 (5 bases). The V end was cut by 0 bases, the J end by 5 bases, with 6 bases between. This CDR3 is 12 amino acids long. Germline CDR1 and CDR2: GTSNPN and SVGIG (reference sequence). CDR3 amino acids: CAWSVGQDTQYF. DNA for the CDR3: TGTGCCTGGAGTGTGGGGCAAGATACGCAGTATTTT. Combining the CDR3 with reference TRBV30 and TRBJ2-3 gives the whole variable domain SQTIHQWPATLVQPVGSPLSLECTVEGTSNPNLYWYRQAAGRGLQLLFYSVGIGQISSEVPQNLSASRPQDRQFILSSKKLLLSDSGFYLCAWSVGQDTQYFGPGTRLTVL.

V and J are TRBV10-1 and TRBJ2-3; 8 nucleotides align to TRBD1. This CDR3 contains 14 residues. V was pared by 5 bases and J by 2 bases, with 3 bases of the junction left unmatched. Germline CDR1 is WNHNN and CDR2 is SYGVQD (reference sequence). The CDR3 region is CASSPGQVTDTQYF. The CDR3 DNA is TGCGCCAGCAGTCCGGGACAGGTCACAGATACGCAGTATTTT.

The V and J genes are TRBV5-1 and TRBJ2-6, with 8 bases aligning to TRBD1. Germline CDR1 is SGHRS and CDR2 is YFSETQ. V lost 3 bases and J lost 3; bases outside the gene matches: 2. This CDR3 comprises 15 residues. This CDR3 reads CASSYGQGGANVLTF. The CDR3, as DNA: TGCGCCAGCAGCTACGGACAGGGTGGGGCCAACGTCCTGACTTTC.

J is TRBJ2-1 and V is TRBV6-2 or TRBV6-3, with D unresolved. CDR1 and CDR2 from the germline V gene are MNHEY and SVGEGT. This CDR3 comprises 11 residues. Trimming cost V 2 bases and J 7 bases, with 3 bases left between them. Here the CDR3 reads CASSYTNEQFF. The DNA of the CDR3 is TGTGCCAGCAGTTACACAAATGAGCAGTTCTTC.

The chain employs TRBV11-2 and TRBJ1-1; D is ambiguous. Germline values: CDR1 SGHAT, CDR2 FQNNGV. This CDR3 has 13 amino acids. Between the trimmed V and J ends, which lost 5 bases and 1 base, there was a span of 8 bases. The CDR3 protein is CASSEGKNTEAFF. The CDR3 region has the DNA TGTGCCAGCAGCGAGGGTAAGAACACTGAAGCTTTCTTT.